Presented here are 25 T cell receptor beta chains from one specimen sequenced in a study of blood T cell repertoires in COVID-19. Generated by immunoSEQ multiplex PCR, the TCRdb table keeps only in-frame clones and is missing some. This table has about 310,000 clones, approximately 89% appearing once. The sample was peripheral blood. These receptors were taken from a woman in her forties or fifties who had recovered from COVID-19.

The V call is TRBV7-9, the J call TRBJ1-6; D possibly corresponds to TRBD1 (6 bases). Trimming removed 5 bases from V and 7 bases from J, with 15 bases in between. Per germline, CDR1 SEHNR and CDR2 FQNEAQ (reference sequence). CDR3 length: 15 residues. Here the CDR3 DNA reads TGTGCCAGCAGCGCAGCAGGGGCGTACAATTCACCCCTCCACTTT. Protein product: CASSAAGAYNSPLHF.

The V call is TRBV11-3, the J call TRBJ2-5, with TRBD2 matching over 11 bases. The CDR3 has 17 amino acids. Germline V CDR1 and CDR2: SGHNT, YENEEA. With 1 base clipped from V and 4 bases from J, the junction kept 8 bases outside the gene matches. This chain's CDR3 is CASSLGLAGGPAETQYF. CDR3 nucleotide sequence: TGTGCCAGCAGCTTAGGATTAGCGGGAGGGCCAGCAGAGACCCAGTACTTC.

The chain employs TRBV2 and TRBJ2-7; 15 bases agree with TRBD2. The length of the CDR3 is 16 residues. V was clipped by 6 bases and J by 6 bases; unmatched bases: 9. Germline CDR1 SNHLY, CDR2 FYNNEI. The CDR3 sequence is CASRRTSGRASGEQYF. Written as DNA, the CDR3 is TGTGCCAGCAGGCGGACTAGCGGGAGGGCCAGCGGCGAGCAGTACTTC.

The CDR3 region is CASGSGLVEHNEQFF. CDR3 DNA: TGTGCTAGTGGTTCTGGACTAGTTGAACACAATGAGCAGTTCTTC. The chain employs TRBV12-5 and TRBJ2-1; 7 nucleotides align to TRBD2. The junction had 8 bases not matched to a gene; V was cut back by 4 bases and J by 5 bases. The CDR3 has 15 amino acids. Germline V gives CDR1 LGHNT, CDR2 FRNRAP.

The chain's CDR3 is CASSQDYGQMGPFF. The CDR3 DNA is TGCGCCAGCAGCCAAGATTACGGGCAGATGGGGCCTTTCTTT. The chain combines TRBV4-3 with TRBJ1-1; D is possibly TRBD1 (5 bases). The germline CDR1 and CDR2 sequences are LGHNA and YSLEER. Trimming took off 0 bases at V and 12 bases at J, with 17 bases between the two ends. This CDR3 has 14 residues.

As DNA, the CDR3 is TGTGCCACCAGTGACGGTCAGGGTACGGCCTACGAGCAGTACTTC. Amino acid sequence: CATSDGQGTAYEQYF. The chain joins TRBV24-1 to TRBJ2-7; tentatively, D is TRBD1 (5 bases). Trimming stripped 4 bases from V and 2 bases from J, with 14 bases between. CDR1 is KGHDR, CDR2 SFDVKD, per germline. The CDR3 covers 15 residues.

The V and J genes are TRBV9 and TRBJ2-5; a possible D gene is TRBD2 (6 bases). CDR1 is SGDLS and CDR2 is YYNGEE in the germline V gene. The CDR3 is 15 amino acids. Trimming stripped 2 bases from V and 4 bases from J, with 15 bases between. The CDR3 DNA sequence: TGTGCCAGCAGCGTCATCGGGGGAGTAACAGAGACCCAGTACTTC. Translation: CASSVIGGVTETQYF.

The chain carries TRBV5-1 and TRBJ1-4; tentative D call: TRBD1 (5 bases). The CDR3 contains 17 residues. Germline CDR1 SGHRS, CDR2 YFSETQ. With 1 base removed from V and 7 bases from J, the gap between germline ends came to 20 bases. CDR3 residues: CASSLYDSGRAGEKLFF. CDR3 DNA: TGCGCCAGCAGCTTGTATGACTCTGGCAGGGCTGGTGAAAAACTGTTTTTT. Full variable domain (remainder filled in from reference TRBV5-1 and TRBJ1-4): KAGVTQTPRYLIKTRGQQVTLSCSPISGHRSVSWYQQTPGQGLQFLFEYFSETQRNKGNFPGRFSGRQFSNSRSEMNVSTLELGDSALYLCASSLYDSGRAGEKLFFGSGTQLSVL.

The count of this clone is one. The chain recombines TRBV5-6 with TRBJ1-6; no definite D call. Looked up from germline, CDR1 is SGHDT and CDR2 is YYEEEE. V lost 0 bases, J lost 7 bases, and 8 bases lay in between. The CDR3 contains 14 residues. The chain's CDR3 is CASSLAAGNSPLHF. The DNA of the CDR3 is TGTGCCAGCAGCTTGGCCGCGGGGAATTCACCCCTCCACTTT.

The V call is TRBV7-3, the J call TRBJ2-1, with unresolved D. The CDR3 sequence is 13 residues long. CDR1 SGHTA and CDR2 FQGTGA come from the germline V gene. The V end lost 2 bases, the J end lost 7 bases, and 9 bases lay between the germline ends. Here the CDR3 reads CASSLFHGNEQFF. The CDR3 DNA reads as TGTGCCAGCAGCTTATTCCACGGGAATGAGCAGTTCTTC.

This chain joins TRBV5-1 and TRBJ1-1, with 11 bases that match TRBD1. Germline V gene data show CDR1 as SGHRS and CDR2 as YFSETQ. Trimming cost V 4 bases and J 6 bases; bases outside gene matches: 11. There are 16 residues in the CDR3. CDR3 protein: CASSPKLGQGVSEAFF. The CDR3 region has the DNA TGCGCCAGCAGCCCGAAATTGGGACAGGGGGTTTCTGAAGCTTTCTTT.

The rearrangement links TRBV6-5 to TRBJ1-2, with 10 bases lining up with TRBD1. The germline CDR1 and CDR2 sequences are MNHEY and SVGAGI. With V trimmed by 6 bases and J by 3 bases, 1 base remained unmatched. This CDR3 region has 13 residues. CDR3 DNA: TGTGCCAGCAGGGGGACAGGGGACTATGGCTACACCTTC. Its translation is CASRGTGDYGYTF.

The rearrangement links TRBV28 to TRBJ2-2; D gene unclear. The CDR3 runs 14 residues. Trimming removed 3 bases from V and 0 bases from J, with 5 bases in between. The germline CDR1 and CDR2 sequences are MDHEN and SYDVKM. The CDR3 coding sequence is TGTGCCAGCAGTTTCGCGGCGAACACCGGGGAGCTGTTTTTT. Residues: CASSFAANTGELFF.

This chain connects TRBV3-1 (or the pseudogene TRBV3-2) to TRBJ1-1; 7 bases are shared with TRBD1. In germline, CDR1 is LGHDT, CDR2 YNNKEL (reference sequence). The length of the CDR3 is 12 residues. V lost 4 bases, J lost 10 bases, and 6 bases stayed unmatched. In nucleotides, the CDR3 is TGTGCCAGCAGCCGCAGGACAGGTAGAGCTTTCTTT. Amino acid sequence: CASSRRTGRAFF.

The gene calls are TRBV12-5 and TRBJ2-6; possible D gene TRBD1, 5 bases. Between the trimmed V and J ends, which lost 2 bases and 1 base, there was a span of 15 bases. Germline loops: CDR1 LGHNT, CDR2 FRNRAP. The CDR3 is 18 residues long. CDR3 DNA sequence: TGTGCTAGTGGTTTGTCCCAGGGTGTAGAGTCTGGGGCCAACGTCCTGACTTTC. Its protein product is CASGLSQGVESGANVLTF.

The chain combines TRBV5-1 with TRBJ2-1, with 9 bases matching TRBD2. The CDR3 spans 18 residues. The ends lost 1 base at V and 1 base at J; junction bases unmatched: 9. Germline values: CDR1 SGHRS, CDR2 YFSETQ. CDR3 residues: CASSLLGSGGPSYNEQFF. CDR3 DNA: TGCGCCAGCAGCTTGTTGGGTAGCGGGGGACCATCCTACAATGAGCAGTTCTTC.

The CDR3 is CASSQPGRTGVYGYTF. In nucleotides, the CDR3 is TGTGCCAGCAGCCAACCCGGAAGGACAGGGGTTTATGGCTACACCTTC. The chain carries TRBV5-4 and TRBJ1-2; 9 nucleotides line up with TRBD1. Germline trimming cut 4 bases from V and 5 bases from J; bases unmatched to any gene: 12. Germline values: CDR1 SGHNT, CDR2 YYREEE (reference sequence). The CDR3 is made up of 16 amino acids.

The chain couples TRBV6-5 to TRBJ1-2; D ambiguous. The V gene's germline CDR1 is MNHEY and CDR2 SVGAGI. Trimming stripped 1 base from V and 2 bases from J, with 14 bases between. This CDR3 comprises 16 residues. The CDR3 here is CASSYFLSGTNYGYTF. The CDR3 coding sequence is TGTGCCAGCAGTTACTTCTTGTCGGGTACAAACTATGGCTACACCTTC.

CDR3: CASSSGLYNEQFF. DNA of the CDR3: TGTGCCAGCAGCTCCGGACTTTACAATGAGCAGTTCTTC. The rearrangement links TRBV7-3 to TRBJ2-1; possibly TRBD2 for D (5 bases). The CDR3 runs to 13 residues. Germline lookup yields CDR1 SGHTA and CDR2 FQGTGA. The V end lost 4 bases, the J end lost 4 bases, and 8 bases lay between the germline ends.

Only one count was recorded for this clone. This chain joins TRBV18 and TRBJ1-2; tentatively, D is TRBD1 (6 bases). This CDR3 is built from 13 residues. CDR1 is KGHSH and CDR2 is LQKENI in the germline V gene. Trimming cost V 2 bases and J 3 bases, with 7 bases left between them. The DNA for the CDR3 is TGTGCCAGCTCACCAGGGACATACTATGGCTACACCTTC. Translated: CASSPGTYYGYTF.

The chain couples TRBV7-2 to TRBJ1-5, with a weak D call TRBD1 (6 bases). Deletions cut 7 bases from V and 5 bases from J, with 15 bases between. CDR3 length equals 14 residues. Per the germline V gene, CDR1 is SGHTA and CDR2 is FQGNSA. Here the CDR3 DNA reads TGTGCCAGCACCGCCGCGGGGGGCTATCAGCCCCAGCATTTT. Translation gives CASTAAGGYQPQHF.

CDR3 sequence: CASSATGDSVEKLFF. CDR3 DNA: TGTGCCAGCAGCGCGACAGGGGATAGCGTTGAAAAACTGTTTTTT. V gene TRBV9 combines with J gene TRBJ1-4; 8 bases fit TRBD1. Germline V lookup: CDR1 SGDLS, CDR2 YYNGEE. V lost 3 bases, J lost 7 bases, and 8 bases stayed unmatched. The CDR3 is 15 residues long. Complete variable domain (other parts from reference TRBV9 and TRBJ1-4): DSGVTQTPKHLITATGQRVTLRCSPRSGDLSVYWYQQSLDQGLQFLIQYYNGEERAKGNILERFSAQQFPDLHSELNLSSLELGDSALYFCASSATGDSVEKLFFGSGTQLSVL.

The chain couples TRBV6-2 or TRBV6-3 to TRBJ2-7; 8 bases are a match to TRBD2. In germline, CDR1 is MNHEY, CDR2 SVGEGT. J was trimmed by 0 bases and V by 8 bases; bases with no gene match: 6. CDR3 size: 14 residues. CDR3 DNA sequence: TGTGCCAGCCGCCGCGGGGGGTCCTCCTACGAGCAGTACTTC. Its translation: CASRRGGSSYEQYF.

V usage is TRBV3-1 (or the pseudogene TRBV3-2) and J usage is TRBJ2-5; 10 bases map to TRBD1. Germline CDR1 reads LGHDT; CDR2 reads YNNKEL (reference sequence). With 10 bases clipped from V and 5 bases from J, the junction kept 7 bases outside the gene matches. The CDR3 contains 13 residues. CDR3 sequence (DNA): TGTGCCATCTCGACAGGGGGCTGGGAGACCCAGTACTTC. It encodes CAISTGGWETQYF.

The chain combines TRBV4-2 with TRBJ2-7; TRBD2 agrees at 7 bases. With V trimmed by 0 bases and J by 0 bases, 8 bases remained unmatched. Per germline, CDR1 LGHNA and CDR2 YNFKEQ. This CDR3 contains 17 residues. CDR3 sequence reads: CASSQEALAVSSYEQYF. As DNA, the CDR3 is TGTGCCAGCAGCCAAGAAGCGCTAGCGGTTAGCTCCTACGAGCAGTACTTC.